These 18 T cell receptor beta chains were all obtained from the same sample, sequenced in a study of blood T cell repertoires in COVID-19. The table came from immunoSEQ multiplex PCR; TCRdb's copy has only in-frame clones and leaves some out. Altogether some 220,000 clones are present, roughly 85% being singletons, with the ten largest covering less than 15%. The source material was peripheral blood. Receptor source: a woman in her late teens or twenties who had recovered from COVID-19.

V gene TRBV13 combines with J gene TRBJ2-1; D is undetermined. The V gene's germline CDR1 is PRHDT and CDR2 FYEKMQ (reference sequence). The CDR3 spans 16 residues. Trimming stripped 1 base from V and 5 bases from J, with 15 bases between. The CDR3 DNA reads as TGTGCCAGCAGCTTAGTGGGCGACGGTCCGGACAATGAGCAGTTCTTC. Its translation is CASSLVGDGPDNEQFF.

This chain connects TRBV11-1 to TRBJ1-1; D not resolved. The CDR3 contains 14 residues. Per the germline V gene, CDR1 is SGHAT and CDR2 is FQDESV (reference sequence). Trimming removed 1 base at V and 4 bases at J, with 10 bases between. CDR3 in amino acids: CASSLGPAGTEAFF. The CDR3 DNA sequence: TGTGCCAGCAGCTTAGGTCCCGCCGGCACTGAAGCTTTCTTT.

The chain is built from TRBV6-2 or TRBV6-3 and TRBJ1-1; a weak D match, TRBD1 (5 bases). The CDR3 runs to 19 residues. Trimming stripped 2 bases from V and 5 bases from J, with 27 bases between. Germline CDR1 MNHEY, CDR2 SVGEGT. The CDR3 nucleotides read TGTGCCAGCAGTTACAAACTAACCCACACAGGACAAATGAGGACTGAAGCTTTCTTT. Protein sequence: CASSYKLTHTGQMRTEAFF.

The CDR3 DNA sequence: TGTGCCAGCAGCCTCGGACAGCGCACAGATACGCAGTATTTT. Translation: CASSLGQRTDTQYF. The chain carries TRBV7-6 and TRBJ2-3; D may be TRBD1 (6 bases). The CDR3 runs to 14 residues. The V and J ends lost 5 bases and 1 base respectively, with 10 bases between them. Germline V gene lookup returns CDR1 SGHVS and CDR2 FNYEAQ.

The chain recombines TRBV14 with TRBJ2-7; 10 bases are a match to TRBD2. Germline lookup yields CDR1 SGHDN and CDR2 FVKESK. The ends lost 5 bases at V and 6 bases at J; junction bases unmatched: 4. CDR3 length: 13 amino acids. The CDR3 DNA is TGTGCCAGCAGCTTAGCGGGAGGCGCCGAGCAGTACTTC. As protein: CASSLAGGAEQYF.

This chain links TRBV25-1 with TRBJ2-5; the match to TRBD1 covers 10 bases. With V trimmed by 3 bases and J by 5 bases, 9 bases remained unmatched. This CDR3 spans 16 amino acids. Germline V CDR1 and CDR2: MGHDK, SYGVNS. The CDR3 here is CASSEGTGAQRETQYF. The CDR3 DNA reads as TGTGCCAGCAGTGAGGGGACAGGGGCCCAAAGGGAGACCCAGTACTTC.

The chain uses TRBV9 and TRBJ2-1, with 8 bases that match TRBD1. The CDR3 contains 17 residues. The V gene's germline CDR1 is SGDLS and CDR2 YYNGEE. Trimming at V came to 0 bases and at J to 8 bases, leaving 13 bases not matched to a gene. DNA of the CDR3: TGTGCCAGCAGCGTAGAGAGGGGAAGGACAGGGCTCCATGAGCAGTTCTTC. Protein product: CASSVERGRTGLHEQFF.

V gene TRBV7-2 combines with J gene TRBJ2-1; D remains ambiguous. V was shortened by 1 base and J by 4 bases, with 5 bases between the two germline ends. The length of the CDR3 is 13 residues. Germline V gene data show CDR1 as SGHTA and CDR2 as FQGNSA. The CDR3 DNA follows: TGTGCCAGCAGCTTAGAGAGATACAATGAGCAGTTCTTC. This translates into CASSLERYNEQFF.

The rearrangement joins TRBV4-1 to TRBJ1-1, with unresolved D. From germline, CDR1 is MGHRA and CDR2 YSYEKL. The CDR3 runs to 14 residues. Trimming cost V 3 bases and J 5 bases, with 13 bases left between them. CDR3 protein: CASSHGEVGTEAFF. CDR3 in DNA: TGCGCCAGCAGCCACGGGGAAGTTGGGACTGAAGCTTTCTTT.

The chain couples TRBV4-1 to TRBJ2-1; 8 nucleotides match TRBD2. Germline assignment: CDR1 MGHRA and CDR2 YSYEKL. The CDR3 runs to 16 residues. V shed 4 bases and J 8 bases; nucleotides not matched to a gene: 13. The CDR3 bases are TGCGCCAGCAGCCCCCAAAGGTCTAGCGGGCCCTATGAGCAGTTCTTC. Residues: CASSPQRSSGPYEQFF.

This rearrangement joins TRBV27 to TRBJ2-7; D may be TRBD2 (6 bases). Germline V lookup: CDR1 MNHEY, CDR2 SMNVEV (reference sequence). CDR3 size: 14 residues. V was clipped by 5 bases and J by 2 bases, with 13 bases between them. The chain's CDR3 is CASSPDGGTYEQYF. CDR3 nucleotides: TGTGCCAGCAGTCCCGACGGGGGTACCTACGAGCAGTACTTC.

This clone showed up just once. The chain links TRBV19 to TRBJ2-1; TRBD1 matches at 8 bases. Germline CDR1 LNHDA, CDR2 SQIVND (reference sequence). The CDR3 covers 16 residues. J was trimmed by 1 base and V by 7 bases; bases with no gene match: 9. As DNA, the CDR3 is TGTGCCAGTACCCGGGACAGGTCAGTGTCCTACAATGAGCAGTTCTTC. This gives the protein CASTRDRSVSYNEQFF.

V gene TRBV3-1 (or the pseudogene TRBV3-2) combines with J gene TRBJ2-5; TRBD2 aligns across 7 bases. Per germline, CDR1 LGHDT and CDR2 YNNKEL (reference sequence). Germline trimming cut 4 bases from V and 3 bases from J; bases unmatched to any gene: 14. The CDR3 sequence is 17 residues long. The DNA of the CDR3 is TGTGCCAGCAGCCCGAGCCACATCTTTGCGGGAGAAGAGACCCAGTACTTC. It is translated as CASSPSHIFAGEETQYF.

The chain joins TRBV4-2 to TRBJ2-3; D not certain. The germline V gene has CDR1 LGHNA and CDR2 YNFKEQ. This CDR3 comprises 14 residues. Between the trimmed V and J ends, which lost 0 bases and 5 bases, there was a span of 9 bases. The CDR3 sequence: CASSQDIGLDTQYF. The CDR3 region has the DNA TGTGCCAGCAGCCAAGATATTGGCCTAGATACGCAGTATTTT.

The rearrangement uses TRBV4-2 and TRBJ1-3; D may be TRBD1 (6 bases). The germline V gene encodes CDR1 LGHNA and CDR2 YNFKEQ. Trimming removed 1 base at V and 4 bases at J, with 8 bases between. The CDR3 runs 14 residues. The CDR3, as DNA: TGTGCCAGCAGCCAAGCACAGGGAGGAAACACCATATATTTT. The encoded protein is CASSQAQGGNTIYF.

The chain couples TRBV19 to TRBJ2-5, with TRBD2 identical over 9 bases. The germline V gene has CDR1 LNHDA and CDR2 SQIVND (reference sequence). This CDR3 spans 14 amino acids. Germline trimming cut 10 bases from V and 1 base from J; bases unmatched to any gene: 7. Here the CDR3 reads CATSLTSGQETQYF. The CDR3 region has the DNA TGTGCCACTTCTTTGACTAGCGGCCAAGAGACCCAGTACTTC.

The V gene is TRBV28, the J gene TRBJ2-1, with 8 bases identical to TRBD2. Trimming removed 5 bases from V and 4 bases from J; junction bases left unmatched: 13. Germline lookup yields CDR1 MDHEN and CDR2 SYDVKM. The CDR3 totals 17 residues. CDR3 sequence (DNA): TGTGCCAGCAGTCCCCTGGAATTGCGGGAGGTATACAATGAGCAGTTCTTC. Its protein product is CASSPLELREVYNEQFF.

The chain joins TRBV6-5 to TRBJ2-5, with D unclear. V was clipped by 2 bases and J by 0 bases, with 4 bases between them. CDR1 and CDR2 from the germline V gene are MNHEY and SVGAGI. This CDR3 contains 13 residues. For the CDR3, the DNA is TGTGCCAGCAGTTACGCGTACCAAGAGACCCAGTACTTC. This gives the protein CASSYAYQETQYF.